Each of the 27 T cell receptor beta chains below was sequenced from the same sample in a study of cytomegalovirus exposure and HLA in healthy donors. Vbeta (60) and Jbeta (13) primers were used in the PCR. Assay: immunoSEQ multiplex PCR; the TCRdb copy retains only in-frame clones and omits some. The sample consists of some 130,000 clones, about three quarters of them appearing once. The source material was PBMCs. The receptors derive from a woman aged 18 to 35 in good health and CMV-seronegative.

The rearrangement joins TRBV30 to TRBJ1-2; 9 bases are shared with TRBD1. Germline V gene lookup returns CDR1 GTSNPN and CDR2 SVGIG (reference sequence). The V segment lost 4 bases and the J segment 4 bases; nucleotides outside the gene matches: 4. The CDR3 runs to 13 residues. The CDR3 bases are TGTGCCTGGAATCCGGGACAGGGCTATGGCTACACCTTC. Protein sequence: CAWNPGQGYGYTF. Variable domain in full (rest from reference TRBV30 and TRBJ1-2): SQTIHQWPATLVQPVGSPLSLECTVEGTSNPNLYWYRQAAGRGLQLLFYSVGIGQISSEVPQNLSASRPQDRQFILSSKKLLLSDSGFYLCAWNPGQGYGYTFGSGTRLTVV.

This clone was seen a few times. The chain uses TRBV5-1 and TRBJ2-2, with 8 positions matching TRBD2. The V gene end was trimmed by 4 bases and the J gene end by 2 bases; junction bases not matched to a gene: 4. Germline V gene data show CDR1 as SGHRS and CDR2 as YFSETQ. The CDR3 has 15 residues. As DNA, the CDR3 is TGCGCCAGCAGCCCGGGACTAGGAAACACCGGGGAGCTGTTTTTT. It yields the protein CASSPGLGNTGELFF.

V and J are TRBV29-1 and TRBJ1-1; TRBD1 matches at 7 bases. Germline CDR1 reads SQVTM; CDR2 reads ANQGSEA. V dropped 5 bases and J dropped 2; count of bases not matched to a gene: 11. The CDR3 covers 15 residues. Written as DNA, the CDR3 is TGCAGCGTTAGGGCGTTGGGACAGTTTAACACTGAAGCTTTCTTT. This translates into CSVRALGQFNTEAFF.

Comment on this clone: This sample includes further DNA sequences coding for the same CDR3. CDR3 nucleotides: TGCAGCGTTGAACCGGACAGGGGCCTAAATGAGCAGTTCTTC. It translates to CSVEPDRGLNEQFF. The chain uses TRBV29-1 and TRBJ2-1; TRBD1 matches at 9 bases. CDR1 is SQVTM and CDR2 is ANQGSEA in the germline V gene. Losses at the gene ends were 2 bases for V and 7 bases for J; bases not matched to a gene: 6. The CDR3 spans 14 residues.

The chain links TRBV5-1 to TRBJ2-1; D unclear. V was pared by 3 bases and J by 8 bases, with 18 bases between. CDR3 length equals 15 residues. Germline loops: CDR1 SGHRS, CDR2 YFSETQ. CDR3 residues: CASSSLSLYHYEQFF. The CDR3 DNA is TGCGCCAGCAGCTCCCTTAGCCTCTACCACTATGAGCAGTTCTTC.

The V gene is TRBV5-1, the J gene TRBJ2-5, with 7 nucleotides matching TRBD2. The CDR3 has 15 amino acids. J lost 1 base, V lost 2 bases, and 5 bases had no gene match. Germline CDR1 is SGHRS and CDR2 is YFSETQ. DNA of the CDR3: TGCGCCAGCAGCTTATCGGCTAGCGGCCAAGAGACCCAGTACTTC. This codes for CASSLSASGQETQYF.

This clone has a single count. The V call is TRBV29-1, the J call TRBJ1-2; the match to TRBD1 covers 7 bases. Trimming at V came to 7 bases and at J to 2 bases, leaving 4 bases not matched to a gene. Germline CDR1 and CDR2: SQVTM and ANQGSEA. There are 12 residues in the CDR3. The CDR3 DNA is TGCAGCGCTAGACAGGGAAACTATGGCTACACCTTC. This translates into CSARQGNYGYTF.

This rearrangement joins TRBV6-5 to TRBJ2-7; D might be TRBD2 (5 bases). The length of the CDR3 is 14 residues. V was shortened by 0 bases and J by 6 bases, with 12 bases between the two germline ends. CDR1 and CDR2 (germline): MNHEY, SVGAGI. The CDR3 loop reads CASSYSTPAGEQYF. CDR3 nucleotide sequence: TGTGCCAGCAGTTACTCCACCCCGGCGGGCGAGCAGTACTTC.

The V gene is TRBV5-4, the J gene TRBJ1-5; unclear D gene. Germline assignment: CDR1 SGHNT and CDR2 YYREEE (reference sequence). V was clipped by 0 bases and J by 0 bases, with 7 bases between them. The CDR3 totals 15 residues. The CDR3 region has the DNA TGTGCCAGCAGCTTGGACCCAGATAGCAATCAGCCCCAGCATTTT. The encoded protein is CASSLDPDSNQPQHF.

The chain couples TRBV19 to TRBJ2-1; 9 nucleotides match TRBD2. Trimming removed 3 bases from V and 9 bases from J; junction bases left unmatched: 6. This CDR3 is 14 amino acids long. Germline loops: CDR1 LNHDA, CDR2 SQIVND (reference sequence). CDR3 sequence: CASSIGTSSFEQFF. The CDR3 region has the DNA TGTGCCAGTAGTATCGGGACTAGCTCCTTTGAGCAGTTCTTC.

The sample holds one count of this clone. The chain carries TRBV6-1 and TRBJ2-7; 9 bases agree with TRBD1. This CDR3 region has 12 residues. V dropped 8 bases and J dropped 3; count of bases not matched to a gene: 2. Germline CDR1 and CDR2: MNHNS and SASEGT. DNA of the CDR3: TGTGCCAGCGGACAGGGGTACTACGAGCAGTACTTC. Protein sequence: CASGQGYYEQYF.

The chain uses TRBV19 and TRBJ1-5; a possible D gene is TRBD1 (5 bases). Per the germline V gene, CDR1 is LNHDA and CDR2 is SQIVND (reference sequence). This CDR3 spans 14 amino acids. V dropped 3 bases and J dropped 6 bases, with 12 bases sitting between them. The CDR3 region is CASSIRDIGQPQHF. As DNA, the CDR3 is TGTGCCAGTAGTATCAGGGATATCGGTCAGCCCCAGCATTTT.

V and J are TRBV7-9 and TRBJ2-1, with TRBD1 matching over 8 bases. The junction had 8 bases not matched to a gene; V was cut back by 1 base and J by 9 bases. The CDR3 contains 15 residues. Germline V gene lookup returns CDR1 SEHNR and CDR2 FQNEAQ (reference sequence). This CDR3 reads CASSLGSGGKVEQFF. The CDR3 DNA sequence: TGTGCCAGCAGCTTAGGGTCAGGGGGCAAGGTTGAGCAGTTCTTC.

The chain recombines TRBV25-1 with TRBJ2-5; the match to TRBD2 covers 9 bases. The CDR3 has 13 residues. CDR1 and CDR2 from the germline V gene are MGHDK and SYGVNS. V shed 10 bases and J 5 bases; nucleotides not matched to a gene: 8. CDR3 coding DNA: TGTGCCACCCGAGCGGGAGGAAGGGAGACCCAGTACTTC. Its translation: CATRAGGRETQYF.

This clone was detected only once. The rearrangement joins TRBV7-2 to TRBJ2-7, with 11 bases aligning to TRBD2. In germline, CDR1 is SGHTA, CDR2 FQGNSA. The CDR3 is 14 amino acids. Trimming took 2 bases from V and 7 from J; bases not matched to a gene: 4. CDR3 sequence reads: CASSLTSGSKEQYF. CDR3 nucleotide sequence: TGTGCCAGCAGCTTAACTAGCGGGAGTAAGGAGCAGTACTTC.

The J gene is TRBJ2-1, the V gene TRBV5-1, with a possible D match to TRBD1 (6 bases). The germline V gene has CDR1 SGHRS and CDR2 YFSETQ. The CDR3 loop spans 14 amino acids. The V end lost 6 bases, the J end lost 7 bases, and 17 bases lay between the germline ends. The CDR3 region has the DNA TGCGCCAGCATAGGTCAAGGGGGTTTGAATGAGCAGTTCTTC. This translates into CASIGQGGLNEQFF.

This rearrangement joins TRBV28 to TRBJ1-1; 7 bases align to TRBD1. The germline V gene has CDR1 MDHEN and CDR2 SYDVKM. The junction had 9 bases not matched to a gene; V was cut back by 10 bases and J by 4 bases. CDR3 length: 13 residues. CDR3 protein: CATESQGTTEAFF. CDR3 DNA sequence: TGTGCCACCGAGTCACAGGGGACCACTGAAGCTTTCTTT.

The J gene is TRBJ1-1, the V gene TRBV5-4; 10 positions agree with TRBD1. J gave up 4 bases and V 2 bases, and 5 bases lay outside the gene matches. The CDR3 has 15 amino acids. Germline assignment: CDR1 SGHNT and CDR2 YYREEE (reference sequence). CDR3 nucleotide sequence: TGTGCCAGCAGCTTATTCGACAGGGGGCTCACTGAAGCTTTCTTT. This translates into CASSLFDRGLTEAFF. Complete variable domain (other parts from reference TRBV5-4 and TRBJ1-1): ETGVTQSPTHLIKTRGQQVTLRCSSQSGHNTVSWYQQALGQGPQFIFQYYREEENGRGNFPPRFSGLQFPNYSSELNVNALELDDSALYLCASSLFDRGLTEAFFGQGTRLTVV.

There are a few counts of this clone. The V and J genes are TRBV5-6 and TRBJ1-2; 7 bases align to TRBD1. The J segment lost 0 bases and the V segment lost 4 bases, leaving 9 bases of the junction unmatched. The CDR3 has 16 residues. The V gene's germline CDR1 is SGHDT and CDR2 YYEEEE. The CDR3 reads CASSTVTGPANYGYTF. CDR3 coding DNA: TGTGCCAGCAGCACGGTGACAGGGCCAGCTAACTATGGCTACACCTTC.

The chain employs TRBV2 and TRBJ1-2, with 7 nucleotides matching TRBD1. Germline CDR1 and CDR2: SNHLY and FYNNEI. The V and J ends lost 6 bases and 5 bases, in that order; junction bases with no gene match: 9. The CDR3 is 14 residues long. Here the CDR3 reads CASRAGQRLYGYTF. CDR3 nucleotide sequence: TGTGCCAGCAGGGCGGGACAGCGCTTATATGGCTACACCTTC.

The gene calls are TRBV6-5 and TRBJ2-7; D is perhaps TRBD2 (6 bases). From germline, CDR1 is MNHEY and CDR2 SVGAGI. This CDR3 is built from 15 residues. Trimming left V 6 bases short and J 3 bases short, with 18 bases between. The CDR3 protein is CASSRGLATFYEQYF. The CDR3 nucleotides are TGTGCCAGCAGCCGCGGGCTAGCGACCTTCTACGAGCAGTACTTC.

V and J are TRBV5-1 and TRBJ2-5, with 9 bases aligning to TRBD2. V shed 0 bases and J 4 bases; nucleotides not matched to a gene: 10. The CDR3 has 17 amino acids. Germline CDR1 reads SGHRS; CDR2 reads YFSETQ. The CDR3 region is CASSLGRRVREGETQYF. The CDR3 DNA is TGCGCCAGCAGCTTGGGTCGTAGAGTGCGGGAGGGAGAGACCCAGTACTTC.

The chain employs TRBV4-2 and TRBJ2-3; the D gene is possibly TRBD2 (7 bases). Trimming took off 0 bases at V and 1 base at J, with 17 bases between the two ends. This CDR3 is built from 18 residues. Germline CDR1 LGHNA, CDR2 YNFKEQ. DNA for the CDR3: TGTGCCAGCAGCCAAGATAAAGGGGGGGAGTGGGGCACAGATACGCAGTATTTT. Protein product: CASSQDKGGEWGTDTQYF.

The genes are TRBV10-2 and TRBJ2-1, with TRBD2 matching over 11 bases. Germline values: CDR1 WSHSY, CDR2 SAAADI. V gave up 8 bases and J gave up 5 bases; unmatched junction bases: 8. There are 15 residues in the CDR3. This CDR3 reads CASGQPGLADNEQFF. CDR3 coding DNA: TGCGCCAGCGGACAACCGGGACTAGCGGACAATGAGCAGTTCTTC.

The rearrangement joins TRBV5-1 to TRBJ2-5; 13 nucleotides agree with TRBD2. The CDR3 length is 15 residues. Trimming at V came to 3 bases and at J to 3 bases, leaving 2 bases not matched to a gene. CDR1 and CDR2 from the germline V gene are SGHRS and YFSETQ. Written as DNA, the CDR3 is TGCGCCAGCAGCTCAGGGACTAGCGGGGAAGAGACCCAGTACTTC. Translating gives CASSSGTSGEETQYF.

V and J are TRBV4-1 and TRBJ1-1; the D gene is possibly TRBD1 (6 bases). With 3 bases removed from V and 2 bases from J, the gap between germline ends came to 13 bases. Per the germline V gene, CDR1 is MGHRA and CDR2 is YSYEKL. The CDR3 covers 15 residues. CDR3 nucleotides: TGCGCCAGCAGCCATAACCGGGACACAAACACTGAAGCTTTCTTT. It codes for CASSHNRDTNTEAFF.

The table lists this clone with a few counts. The chain carries TRBV7-8 and TRBJ1-3, with 7 bases lining up with TRBD1. With 5 bases clipped from V and 4 bases from J, the junction kept 5 bases outside the gene matches. CDR1 SGHVS and CDR2 FQNEAQ come from the germline V gene. The length of the CDR3 is 14 residues. CDR3 residues: CASSTGVGGNTIYF. The CDR3, as DNA: TGTGCCAGCAGCACAGGGGTAGGAGGAAACACCATATATTTT.